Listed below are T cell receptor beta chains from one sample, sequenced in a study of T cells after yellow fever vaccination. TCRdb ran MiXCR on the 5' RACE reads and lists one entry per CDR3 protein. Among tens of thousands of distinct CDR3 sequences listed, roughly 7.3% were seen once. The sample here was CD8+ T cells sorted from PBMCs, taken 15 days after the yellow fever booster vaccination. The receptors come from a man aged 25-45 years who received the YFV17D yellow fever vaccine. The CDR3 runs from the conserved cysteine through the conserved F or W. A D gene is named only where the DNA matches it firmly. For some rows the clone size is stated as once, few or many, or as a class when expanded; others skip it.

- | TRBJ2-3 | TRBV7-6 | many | CASSLSGSLNTQYF | TGTGCCAGCAGCTTAAGTGGGAGTCTGAATACGCAGTATTTT
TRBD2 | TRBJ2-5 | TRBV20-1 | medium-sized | CSARGAPNSGEREDFQETQYF | TGCAGTGCTAGAGGGGCCCCGAATAGCGGGGAGCGAGAAGACTTCCAAGAGACCCAGTACTTC
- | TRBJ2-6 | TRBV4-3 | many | CASSQISGANVLTF | TGCGCCAGCAGCCAAATCAGTGGGGCCAACGTCCTGACTTTC
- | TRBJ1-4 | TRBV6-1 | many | CASSPLLLLTNEKLFF | TGTGCCAGCAGTCCTCTGCTGCTCCTGACTAATGAAAAACTGTTTTTT
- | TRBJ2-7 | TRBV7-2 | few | CASSSTSYEQYF | TGTGCCAGCAGCTCGACGTCCTACGAGCAGTACTTC
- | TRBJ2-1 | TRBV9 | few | CASSVSTQALYNEQFF | TGTGCCAGCAGCGTGAGTACCCAGGCCCTCTACAATGAGCAGTTCTTC
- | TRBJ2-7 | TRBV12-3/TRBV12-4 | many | CASRTTETSRLEQYF | TGTGCCAGCAGAACCACGGAGACTTCACGACTCGAGCAGTACTTC
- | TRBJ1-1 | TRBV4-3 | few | CASSLSLLGPTEAFF | TGCGCCAGCAGCCTTTCCTTACTGGGCCCCACTGAAGCTTTCTTT
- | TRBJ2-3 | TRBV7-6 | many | CASSPQGASTDTQYF | TGTGCCAGCAGCCCCCAGGGAGCTAGCACAGATACGCAGTATTTT
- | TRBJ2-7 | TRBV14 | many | CASSPLPPQQYF | TGTGCCAGCAGCCCCCTCCCCCCCCAGCAGTACTTC
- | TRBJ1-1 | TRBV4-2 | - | CASSHTEIYTEAFF | TGTGCCAGCAGCCACACAGAGATATACACTGAAGCTTTCTTT
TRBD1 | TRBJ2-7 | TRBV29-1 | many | CSVFGQGYEQYF | TGCAGCGTTTTCGGACAGGGCTACGAGCAGTACTTC
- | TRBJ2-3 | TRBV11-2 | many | CASSLDPGRASTDTQYF | TGTGCCAGCAGCTTAGACCCTGGCCGGGCTAGCACAGATACGCAGTATTTT
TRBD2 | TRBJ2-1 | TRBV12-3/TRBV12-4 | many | CASSSSSGLADETHYNEQFF | TGTGCCAGCAGTTCTAGTTCGGGACTAGCGGACGAGACGCACTACAATGAGCAGTTCTTC
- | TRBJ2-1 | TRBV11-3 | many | CASSWGSGEQFF | TGTGCCAGCAGCTGGGGTTCGGGAGAGCAGTTCTTC
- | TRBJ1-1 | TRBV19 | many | CASSSDSLNTEAFF | TGTGCCAGTAGTTCGGACAGCCTGAACACTGAAGCTTTCTTT
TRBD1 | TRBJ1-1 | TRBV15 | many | CATSGWTGDEAFF | TGTGCCACCAGCGGGTGGACAGGCGATGAAGCTTTCTTT
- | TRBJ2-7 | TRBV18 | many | CASSPGRDWPYEQYF | TGTGCCAGCTCACCAGGTAGGGATTGGCCTTACGAGCAGTACTTC
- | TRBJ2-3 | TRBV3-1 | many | CASSQGLTTQANTQYF | TGTGCCAGCAGCCAAGGTCTCACTACCCAAGCGAATACGCAGTATTTT
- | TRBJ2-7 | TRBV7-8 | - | CASSLVSGVADYEQYF | TGTGCCAGCAGCTTAGTTTCAGGGGTAGCCGACTACGAGCAGTACTTC
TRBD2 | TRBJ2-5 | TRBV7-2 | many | CASSLAWASGSLKETQYF | TGTGCCAGCAGCTTAGCCTGGGCTAGCGGGAGTCTGAAAGAGACCCAGTACTTC
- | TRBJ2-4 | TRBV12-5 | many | CASGSGLLQYF | TGTGCTAGTGGATCGGGGCTCCTTCAGTACTTC
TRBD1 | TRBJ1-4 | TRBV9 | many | CASSQDRSDEKLFF | TGTGCCAGCAGCCAGGACAGGTCTGATGAAAAACTGTTTTTT
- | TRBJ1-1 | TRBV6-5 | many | CASTPGTLNTEAFF | TGTGCCAGCACTCCCGGGACTTTAAACACTGAAGCTTTCTTT
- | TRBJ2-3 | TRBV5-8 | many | CASSLGRGADTQYF | TGTGCCAGCAGCTTGGGCAGGGGGGCAGATACGCAGTATTTT
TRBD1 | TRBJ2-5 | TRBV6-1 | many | CASSPGTGDLETQYF | TGTGCCAGCAGTCCTGGGACAGGGGATCTAGAGACCCAGTACTTC
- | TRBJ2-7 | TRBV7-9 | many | CASSPSPNPTSYEQYF | TGTGCCAGCAGCCCCTCGCCCAACCCAACTTCCTACGAGCAGTACTTC